This T cell receptor (beta chain) was found in a study of radiation and T cells in renal cell carcinoma. Study results and caveats: From baseline, blood top tumor clonotypes peaked at 2 weeks post-radiation.

The CDR3 has 13 amino acids. Germline-derived CDR1 and CDR2 are LNHDA and SQIVND (reference sequence). V lost 3 bases and J lost 6, with 11 bases in between. The time point is: baseline pretreatment blood. Treatment specified: 15 Gy SBRT to primary tumor, nephrectomy 4 weeks later. Radiation-treated patients gave blood at baseline, week 2 and week 4. The patient's renal cell carcinoma had clear cell pathology. TCRdb's copy holds only in-frame clones and misses some; the assay was immunoSEQ multiplex PCR. The table includes approximately 110,000 clones, roughly 80% detected once. About this clone: Its matching antigen is unknown.

This chain joins TRBV19 and TRBJ1-2; D uncertain. The sequence came from a woman aged 55 to 70 with renal cell carcinoma. Sequencing used blood, obtained from a patient whose treatment included radiotherapy and nephrectomy. The CDR3 here is CASSMHESDGYTF. CDR3 sequence (DNA): TGTGCCAGTAGTATGCACGAATCGGATGGCTACACCTTC.